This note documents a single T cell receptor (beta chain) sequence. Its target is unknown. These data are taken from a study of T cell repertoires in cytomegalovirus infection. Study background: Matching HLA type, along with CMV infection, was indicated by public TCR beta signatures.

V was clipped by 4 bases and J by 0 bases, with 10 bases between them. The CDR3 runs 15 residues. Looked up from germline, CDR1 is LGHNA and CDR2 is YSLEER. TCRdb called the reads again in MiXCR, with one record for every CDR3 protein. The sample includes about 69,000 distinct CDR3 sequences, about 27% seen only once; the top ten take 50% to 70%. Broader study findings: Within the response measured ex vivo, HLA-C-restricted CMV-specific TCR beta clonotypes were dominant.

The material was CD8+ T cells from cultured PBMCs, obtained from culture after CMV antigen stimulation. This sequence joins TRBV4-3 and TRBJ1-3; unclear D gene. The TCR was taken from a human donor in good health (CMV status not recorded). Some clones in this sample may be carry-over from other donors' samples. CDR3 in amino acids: CASSRDISSGNTIYF. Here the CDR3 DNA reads TGCGCCAGCAGCCGAGATATCAGCTCTGGAAACACCATATATTTT.